This T cell receptor (beta chain) is from a study of shared clonotypes between healthy human individuals. Study information: Researchers drew samples from a couple of women and a few men aged 18 to 49.

As for this clone: Its cognate antigen is unknown.

Genomic DNA per cell subset filled all wells of several immunoSEQ plates. TCRdb keeps only in-frame clones here, not all; method: immunoSEQ multiplex PCR. The top ten clones hold 0.37% of a sample with 2 million to 2.5 million clones, 85% to 95% of them seen once. In the CD4+ fraction, cells were divided into CD45RA+ naive and CD45RA-negative memory subsets. Study conclusions and caveats: All-four-donor shared clonotypes had higher generation probabilities than non-shared clonotypes did.

Trimming removed 0 bases from V and 15 bases from J, with 10 bases in between. CDR1 and CDR2 from the germline V gene are SGHRS and YFSETQ. The CDR3 loop spans 11 amino acids. This TCR derives from a man between 18 and 29 years old in good health. Some clones in this sample may be carry-over from other donors' samples. The source material was naive CD4+ T cells from PBMCs. The subset: CD45RA+ positively selected. The genes are TRBV5-1 and TRBJ2-1; D perhaps matches TRBD2 (6 bases). CDR3 sequence reads: CASSLAGSWFF. CDR3 sequence (DNA): TGCGCCAGCAGCTTGGCCGGGAGCTGGTTCTTC.